What follows are 26 T cell receptor beta chains derived from one specimen sequenced in a study of blood T cell repertoires in COVID-19. Produced via immunoSEQ multiplex PCR; TCRdb's table is partial and in-frame only. The table shows hundreds of thousands of clones, with about 87% occurring only once. Sequenced: PBMCs or T cells enriched from blood (not recorded which). The receptors derive from a woman in her fifties or sixties who had recovered from COVID-19.

Only a few counts were recorded for this clone. This rearrangement joins TRBV7-9 to TRBJ1-1; 7 bases match TRBD1. Germline CDR1 SEHNR, CDR2 FQNEAQ (reference sequence). The CDR3 contains 14 residues. J gave up 4 bases and V 5 bases, and 7 bases lay outside the gene matches. The CDR3 DNA reads as TGTGCCAGCAGCCTGGGACAGATGGGCACTGAAGCTTTCTTT. This gives the protein CASSLGQMGTEAFF.

This chain links TRBV10-1 with TRBJ2-3; 8 nucleotides line up with TRBD2. The CDR3 totals 15 residues. The V gene end was trimmed by 6 bases and the J gene end by 5 bases; junction bases not matched to a gene: 10. The germline V gene encodes CDR1 WNHNN and CDR2 SYGVQD (reference sequence). The CDR3 is CASSYEREQGDTQYF. The CDR3 DNA follows: TGCGCCAGCAGCTATGAGCGGGAGCAGGGAGATACGCAGTATTTT.

This rearrangement joins TRBV28 to TRBJ1-6; D perhaps matches TRBD1 (6 bases). V was pared by 3 bases and J by 7 bases, with 10 bases between. This CDR3 spans 14 amino acids. Germline-derived CDR1 and CDR2 are MDHEN and SYDVKM. CDR3 nucleotide sequence: TGTGCCAGCAGTTTCGGACAGACAAATTCACCCCTCCACTTT. Encoded protein: CASSFGQTNSPLHF.

This clone showed up many times. The genes are TRBV14 and TRBJ1-5, with D unclear. This CDR3 has 12 amino acids. Germline CDR1 SGHDN, CDR2 FVKESK. Trimming left V 3 bases short and J 5 bases short, with 5 bases between. CDR3 in amino acids: CASSHQYQPQHF. DNA of the CDR3: TGTGCCAGCAGCCACCAATATCAGCCCCAGCATTTT.

The rearrangement joins TRBV5-5 to TRBJ2-7; 7 bases line up with TRBD1. The CDR3 length is 14 residues. Germline CDR1 reads SGHKS; CDR2 reads YYEKEE (reference sequence). With 4 bases clipped from V and 3 bases from J, the junction kept 7 bases outside the gene matches. The CDR3 spells CASSPGTEYYEQYF. The CDR3 DNA follows: TGTGCCAGCAGCCCGGGGACAGAGTACTACGAGCAGTACTTC.

This clone was recorded at least ten times. The V and J genes are TRBV5-1 and TRBJ2-7; D might be TRBD1 (6 bases). Trimming shortened V by 5 bases and J by 3 bases, and 12 bases separated the two germline ends. The CDR3 contains 13 residues. CDR1 and CDR2 from the germline V gene are SGHRS and YFSETQ. The CDR3 region has the DNA TGCGCCAGCAGTTCAGGGGAAGGCTACGAGCAGTACTTC. This codes for CASSSGEGYEQYF.

The table lists this clone with a count of one. J is TRBJ2-1 and V is TRBV5-1; the D gene is possibly TRBD1 (6 bases). Germline loops: CDR1 SGHRS, CDR2 YFSETQ. Trimming stripped 6 bases from V and 0 bases from J, with 7 bases between. The CDR3 is 13 amino acids. CDR3 bases: TGCGCCAGCAACAGGGACTCCTACAATGAGCAGTTCTTC. As protein: CASNRDSYNEQFF. The complete variable domain, with remaining parts taken from reference TRBV5-1 and TRBJ2-1, reads KAGVTQTPRYLIKTRGQQVTLSCSPISGHRSVSWYQQTPGQGLQFLFEYFSETQRNKGNFPGRFSGRQFSNSRSEMNVSTLELGDSALYLCASNRDSYNEQFFGPGTRLTVL.

The CDR3 sequence: CASSLDGFAGRQETQYF. The CDR3 DNA reads TGTGCCAGCAGCTTAGATGGTTTTGCGGGGAGGCAAGAGACCCAGTACTTC. This chain links TRBV11-2 with TRBJ2-5; possible D gene TRBD2, 6 bases. The CDR3 is 17 residues long. With 0 bases removed from V and 2 bases from J, the gap between germline ends came to 16 bases. Germline CDR1 reads SGHAT; CDR2 reads FQNNGV. Full variable domain (missing parts from reference TRBV11-2 and TRBJ2-5): EAGVAQSPRYKIIEKRQSVAFWCNPISGHATLYWYQQILGQGPKLLIQFQNNGVVDDSQLPKDRFSAERLKGVDSTLKIQPAKLEDSAVYLCASSLDGFAGRQETQYFGPGTRLLVL.

This chain joins TRBV19 and TRBJ2-1; TRBD2 agrees at 16 bases. The CDR3 has 16 residues. V dropped 4 bases and J dropped 9; count of bases not matched to a gene: 6. Germline CDR1 reads LNHDA; CDR2 reads SQIVND (reference sequence). The chain's CDR3 is CASSSGTSGRVGEQFF. CDR3 DNA: TGTGCCAGTAGTAGTGGGACTAGCGGGAGGGTTGGTGAGCAGTTCTTC. Full variable domain (remainder filled in from reference TRBV19 and TRBJ2-1): DGGITQSPKYLFRKEGQNVTLSCEQNLNHDAMYWYRQDPGQGLRLIYYSQIVNDFQKGDIAEGYSVSREKKESFPLTVTSAQKNPTAFYLCASSSGTSGRVGEQFFGPGTRLTVL.

The chain uses TRBV7-2 and TRBJ2-2, with 8 bases identical to TRBD2. The CDR3 is 14 amino acids. Germline lookup yields CDR1 SGHTA and CDR2 FQGNSA. With 3 bases clipped from V and 5 bases from J, the junction kept 2 bases outside the gene matches. CDR3 DNA: TGTGCCAGCAGCTTTGGCGGGAGGACCGGGGAGCTGTTTTTT. This translates into CASSFGGRTGELFF.

This clone was counted only a few times. The genes are TRBV5-1 and TRBJ1-2; D perhaps matches TRBD1 (5 bases). The CDR3 length is 15 residues. The ends were cut back, 0 bases at V and 4 bases at J, with 13 bases in the middle. CDR1 is SGHRS, CDR2 YFSETQ, per germline. The DNA for the CDR3 is TGCGCCAGCAGCTTGGCTGATTCAGGGCCCTATGGCTACACCTTC. Translating gives CASSLADSGPYGYTF.

V gene TRBV30 combines with J gene TRBJ1-6; D gene unclear. V gave up 0 bases and J gave up 6 bases, with 9 bases separating them. This CDR3 is 14 amino acids long. The V gene's germline CDR1 is GTSNPN and CDR2 SVGIG (reference sequence). CDR3 amino acids: CAWSVKQLNSPLHF. The CDR3 bases are TGTGCCTGGAGTGTCAAACAGCTTAATTCACCCCTCCACTTT.

The gene calls are TRBV4-3 and TRBJ2-1; 12 positions match TRBD2. Germline CDR1 and CDR2: LGHNA and YSLEER. This CDR3 has 16 residues. V gave up 1 base and J gave up 6 bases; unmatched junction bases: 4. The CDR3 loop reads CASSQGTSGDSNEQFF. The CDR3 DNA follows: TGCGCCAGCAGCCAAGGGACTAGCGGGGATTCCAATGAGCAGTTCTTC.

V and J are TRBV19 and TRBJ2-7, with D maybe TRBD2 (5 bases). V was cut by 1 base and J by 7 bases, with 11 bases left in between. The V gene's germline CDR1 is LNHDA and CDR2 SQIVND (reference sequence). This CDR3 spans 13 amino acids. The CDR3 reads CASSIGVRREQYF. The CDR3 coding sequence is TGTGCCAGTAGTATAGGAGTCCGGAGGGAGCAGTACTTC.

The chain carries TRBV3-1 (or the pseudogene TRBV3-2) and TRBJ1-2; no firm D call. The germline gives CDR1 LGHDT, CDR2 YNNKEL (reference sequence). The CDR3 contains 13 residues. The V and J ends lost 1 base and 8 bases respectively, with 11 bases between them. In DNA form, the CDR3 reads TGTGCCAGCAGCCAAGGGTCAAGAGGGGGCTACACCTTC. This gives the protein CASSQGSRGGYTF.

The chain joins TRBV28 to TRBJ2-1, with 12 bases lining up with TRBD2. The germline CDR1 and CDR2 sequences are MDHEN and SYDVKM. The CDR3 is made up of 16 amino acids. V lost 2 bases, J lost 4 bases, and 3 bases stayed unmatched. CDR3 bases: TGTGCCAGCAGTTTAACCGGGACTAGCGGGTACAATGAGCAGTTCTTC. Translated, it gives CASSLTGTSGYNEQFF. The complete variable domain, with remaining parts taken from reference TRBV28 and TRBJ2-1, reads DVKVTQSSRYLVKRTGEKVFLECVQDMDHENMFWYRQDPGLGLRLIYFSYDVKMKEKGDIPEGYSVSREKKERFSLILESASTNQTSMYLCASSLTGTSGYNEQFFGPGTRLTVL.

V gene TRBV28 combines with J gene TRBJ2-7, with 7 nucleotides matching TRBD1. Germline CDR1 MDHEN, CDR2 SYDVKM. Unmatched junction bases numbered 3, after V lost 7 bases and J lost 0 bases. The CDR3 sequence is 13 residues long. The CDR3 sequence: CASNRQGSYEQYF. The CDR3 nucleotides read TGTGCCAGCAACAGACAGGGCTCCTACGAGCAGTACTTC.

The sample holds a few counts of this clone. The chain is built from TRBV28 and TRBJ1-2, with a tentative D call TRBD1 (5 bases). Germline V gene data show CDR1 as MDHEN and CDR2 as SYDVKM. The CDR3 extends over 12 amino acids. This CDR3 is CAFGGGGYGYTF. Written as DNA, the CDR3 is TGTGCGTTCGGGGGGGGAGGCTATGGCTACACCTTC.

The V gene is TRBV18, the J gene TRBJ1-3; 8 nucleotides align to TRBD1. V gave up 3 bases and J gave up 2 bases; unmatched junction bases: 6. The CDR3 consists of 16 residues. The germline V gene has CDR1 KGHSH and CDR2 LQKENI. Here the CDR3 reads CASSPGQGLAGNTIYF. The CDR3 DNA is TGTGCCAGCTCACCCGGACAGGGTTTGGCTGGAAACACCATATATTTT.

This chain connects TRBV5-1 to TRBJ2-2, with TRBD1 matching 10 bases. The CDR3 is 14 residues long. Per the germline V gene, CDR1 is SGHRS and CDR2 is YFSETQ. Trimming took 4 bases from V and 4 from J; bases not matched to a gene: 1. The CDR3 DNA reads TGCGCCAGCAGCCGGGACAGGGGCACCGGGGAGCTGTTTTTT. The encoded protein is CASSRDRGTGELFF.

V usage is TRBV5-6 and J usage is TRBJ1-4; 7 positions agree with TRBD1. V gave up 4 bases and J gave up 0 bases; unmatched junction bases: 9. CDR3 length: 17 amino acids. Looked up from germline, CDR1 is SGHDT and CDR2 is YYEEEE. Here the CDR3 reads CASSLRQGHATNEKLFF. The CDR3 region has the DNA TGTGCCAGCAGCCTACGACAGGGCCATGCAACTAATGAAAAACTGTTTTTT. Supplemented by reference TRBV5-6 and TRBJ1-4, the full variable domain reads DAGVTQSPTHLIKTRGQQVTLRCSPKSGHDTVSWYQQALGQGPQFIFQYYEEEERQRGNFPDRFSGHQFPNYSSELNVNALLLGDSALYLCASSLRQGHATNEKLFFGSGTQLSVL.

The rearrangement uses TRBV29-1 and TRBJ2-3, with D perhaps TRBD2 (5 bases). CDR1 and CDR2 from the germline V gene are SQVTM and ANQGSEA. The CDR3 has 15 residues. This CDR3 is CGAAADQASTDTQYF. CDR3 coding DNA: TGCGGCGCAGCGGCAGACCAGGCAAGCACAGATACGCAGTATTTT.

This chain connects TRBV27 to TRBJ2-5; no reliable D call. The CDR3 has 13 amino acids. From germline, CDR1 is MNHEY and CDR2 SMNVEV (reference sequence). Trimming removed 3 bases at V and 4 bases at J, with 9 bases between. The CDR3 here is CASSFDSGETQYF. DNA of the CDR3: TGTGCCAGCAGTTTTGACTCGGGAGAGACCCAGTACTTC.

The rearrangement joins TRBV5-1 to TRBJ1-1, with a tentative D call TRBD1 (5 bases). Trimming took off 0 bases at V and 4 bases at J, with 13 bases between the two ends. CDR3 length equals 15 residues. Per germline, CDR1 SGHRS and CDR2 YFSETQ. CDR3 bases: TGCGCCAGCAGCTTGGAAGCGGGGACGGGCACTGAAGCTTTCTTT. It translates to CASSLEAGTGTEAFF.

The chain's CDR3 is CASSRDRANTEAFF. The DNA of the CDR3 is TGTGCCAGCAGCCGAGACAGGGCGAACACTGAAGCTTTCTTT. The chain carries TRBV5-4 and TRBJ1-1; TRBD1 matches at 7 bases. CDR1 SGHNT and CDR2 YYREEE come from the germline V gene (reference sequence). CDR3 size: 14 residues. After removal of 4 bases from V and 1 base from J, the junction contained 4 bases not matched to a gene. Based on the CDR3 plus reference TRBV5-4 and TRBJ1-1, the full variable domain is ETGVTQSPTHLIKTRGQQVTLRCSSQSGHNTVSWYQQALGQGPQFIFQYYREEENGRGNFPPRFSGLQFPNYSSELNVNALELDDSALYLCASSRDRANTEAFFGQGTRLTVV.

V gene TRBV9 combines with J gene TRBJ2-2; perhaps TRBD1 as D (7 bases). The CDR3 is made up of 18 amino acids. Germline loops: CDR1 SGDLS, CDR2 YYNGEE. The germline V and J ends were trimmed by 0 bases and 0 bases, with 15 bases remaining between them. CDR3 in DNA: TGTGCCAGCAGCGTAGGGACTAAGGGGACAGCGAACACCGGGGAGCTGTTTTTT. Translating gives CASSVGTKGTANTGELFF.